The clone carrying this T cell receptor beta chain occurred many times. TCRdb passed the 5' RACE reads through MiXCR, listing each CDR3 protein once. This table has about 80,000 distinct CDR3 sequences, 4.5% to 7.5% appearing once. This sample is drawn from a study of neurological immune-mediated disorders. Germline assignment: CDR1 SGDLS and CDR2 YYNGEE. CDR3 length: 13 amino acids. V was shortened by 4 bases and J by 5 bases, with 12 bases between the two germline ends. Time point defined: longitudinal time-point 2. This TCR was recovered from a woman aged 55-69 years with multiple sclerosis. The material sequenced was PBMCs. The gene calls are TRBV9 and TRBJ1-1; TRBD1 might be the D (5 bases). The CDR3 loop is CASSPFGGTEAFF. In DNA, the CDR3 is TGTGCCAGCAGCCCCTTCGGGGGGACTGAAGCTTTCTTT.